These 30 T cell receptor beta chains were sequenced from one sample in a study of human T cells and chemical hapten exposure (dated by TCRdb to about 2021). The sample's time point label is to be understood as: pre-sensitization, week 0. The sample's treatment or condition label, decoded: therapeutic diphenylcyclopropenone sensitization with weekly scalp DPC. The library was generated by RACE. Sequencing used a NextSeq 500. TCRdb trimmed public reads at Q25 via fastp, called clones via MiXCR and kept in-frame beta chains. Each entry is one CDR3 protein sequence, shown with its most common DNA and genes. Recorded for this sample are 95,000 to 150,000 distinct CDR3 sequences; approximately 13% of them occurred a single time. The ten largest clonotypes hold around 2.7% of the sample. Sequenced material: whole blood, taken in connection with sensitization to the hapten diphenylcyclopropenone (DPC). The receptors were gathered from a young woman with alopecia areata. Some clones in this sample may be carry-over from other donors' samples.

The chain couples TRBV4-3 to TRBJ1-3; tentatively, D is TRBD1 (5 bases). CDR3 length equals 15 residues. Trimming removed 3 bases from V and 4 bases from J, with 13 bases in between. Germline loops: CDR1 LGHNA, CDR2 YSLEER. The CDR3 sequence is CASSHNRDGGNTIYF. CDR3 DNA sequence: TGCGCCAGCAGCCATAATAGGGACGGAGGAAACACCATATATTTT.

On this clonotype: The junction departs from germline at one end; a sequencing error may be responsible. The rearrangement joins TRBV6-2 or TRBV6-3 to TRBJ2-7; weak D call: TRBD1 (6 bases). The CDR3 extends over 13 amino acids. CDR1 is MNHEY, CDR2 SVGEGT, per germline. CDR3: CASSQGMRAYENF. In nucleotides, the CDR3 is TGTGCCAGCAGTCAGGGGATGCGGGCTTACGAAAACTTC.

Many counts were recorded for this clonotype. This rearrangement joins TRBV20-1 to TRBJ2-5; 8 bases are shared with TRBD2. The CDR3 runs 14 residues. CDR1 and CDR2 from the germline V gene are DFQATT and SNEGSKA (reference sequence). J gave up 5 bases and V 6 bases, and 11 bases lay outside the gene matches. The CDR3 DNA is TGCAGTGCGTTTCCGGGACTAGTTGGCGAGACCCAGTACTTC. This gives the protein CSAFPGLVGETQYF.

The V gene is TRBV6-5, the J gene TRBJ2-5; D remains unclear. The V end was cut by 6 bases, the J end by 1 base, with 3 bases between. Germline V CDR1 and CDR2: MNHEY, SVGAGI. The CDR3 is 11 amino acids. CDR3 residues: CASRSQETQYF. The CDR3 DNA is TGTGCCAGCAGAAGCCAAGAGACCCAGTACTTC.

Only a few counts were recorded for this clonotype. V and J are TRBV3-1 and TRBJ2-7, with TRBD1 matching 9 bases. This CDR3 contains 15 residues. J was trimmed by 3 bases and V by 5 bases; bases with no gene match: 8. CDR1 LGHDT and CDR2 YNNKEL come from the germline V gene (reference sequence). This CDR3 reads CASSKLQGAGYEQYF. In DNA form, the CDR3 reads TGTGCCAGCAGCAAGTTACAGGGGGCGGGCTACGAGCAGTACTTC.

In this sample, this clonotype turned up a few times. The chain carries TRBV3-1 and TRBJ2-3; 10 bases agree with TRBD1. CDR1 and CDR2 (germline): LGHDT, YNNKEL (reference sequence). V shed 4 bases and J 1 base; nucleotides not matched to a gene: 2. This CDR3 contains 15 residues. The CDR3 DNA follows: TGTGCCAGCAGCCCCGGGACAGGGGGCACAGATACGCAGTATTTT. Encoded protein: CASSPGTGGTDTQYF.

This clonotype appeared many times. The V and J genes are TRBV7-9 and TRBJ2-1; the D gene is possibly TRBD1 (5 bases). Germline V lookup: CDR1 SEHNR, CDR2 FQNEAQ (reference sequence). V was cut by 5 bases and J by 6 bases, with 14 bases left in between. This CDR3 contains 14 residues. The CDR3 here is CASSRTDSSNEQFF. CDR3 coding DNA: TGTGCCAGCAGCCGCACTGACAGTAGCAATGAGCAGTTCTTC.

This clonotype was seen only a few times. The CDR3, as DNA: TGTGCCAGCAGCTTTAACGGGCGTCTTAACACTGAAGCTTTCTTT. It codes for CASSFNGRLNTEAFF. The J gene is TRBJ1-1, the V gene TRBV5-4; D remains unclear. CDR1 and CDR2 from the germline V gene are SGHNT and YYREEE (reference sequence). The CDR3 has 15 residues. V was shortened by 2 bases and J by 2 bases, with 13 bases between the two germline ends.

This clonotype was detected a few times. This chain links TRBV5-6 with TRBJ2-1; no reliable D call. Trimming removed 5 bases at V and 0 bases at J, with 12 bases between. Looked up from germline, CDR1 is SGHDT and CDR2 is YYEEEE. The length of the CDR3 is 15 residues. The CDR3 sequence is CASSFRVGSYNEQFF. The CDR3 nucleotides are TGTGCCAGCAGTTTTCGTGTAGGCTCCTACAATGAGCAGTTCTTC. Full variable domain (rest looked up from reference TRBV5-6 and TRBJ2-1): DAGVTQSPTHLIKTRGQQVTLRCSPKSGHDTVSWYQQALGQGPQFIFQYYEEEERQRGNFPDRFSGHQFPNYSSELNVNALLLGDSALYLCASSFRVGSYNEQFFGPGTRLTVL.

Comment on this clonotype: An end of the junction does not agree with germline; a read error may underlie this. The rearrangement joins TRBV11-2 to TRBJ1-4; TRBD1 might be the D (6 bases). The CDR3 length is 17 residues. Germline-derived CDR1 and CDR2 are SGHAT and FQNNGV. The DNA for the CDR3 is TGTGTCAGCAGCCTAGAGGGGGGGCCGGACTGGAATGAAAAACTGTTTTTT. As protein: CVSSLEGGPDWNEKLFF.

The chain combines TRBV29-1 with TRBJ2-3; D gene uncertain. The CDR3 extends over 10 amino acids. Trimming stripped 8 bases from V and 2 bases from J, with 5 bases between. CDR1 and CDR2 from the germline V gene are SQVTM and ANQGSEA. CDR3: CSTHTDTQYF. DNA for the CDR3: TGCAGCACACACACAGATACGCAGTATTTT.

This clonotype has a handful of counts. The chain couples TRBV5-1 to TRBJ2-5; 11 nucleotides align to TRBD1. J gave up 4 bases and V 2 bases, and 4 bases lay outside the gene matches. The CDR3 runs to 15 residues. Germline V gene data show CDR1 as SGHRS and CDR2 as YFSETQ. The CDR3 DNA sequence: TGCGCCAGCAGCTTCCGGACAGGGGGCGCAGAGACCCAGTACTTC. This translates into CASSFRTGGAETQYF.

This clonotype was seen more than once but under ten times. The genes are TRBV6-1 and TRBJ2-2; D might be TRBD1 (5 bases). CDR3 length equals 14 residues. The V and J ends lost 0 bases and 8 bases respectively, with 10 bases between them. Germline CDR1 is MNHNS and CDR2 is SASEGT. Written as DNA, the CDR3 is TGTGCCAGCAGTGAAGCAGGGGCCGTTGGGGAGCTGTTTTTT. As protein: CASSEAGAVGELFF.

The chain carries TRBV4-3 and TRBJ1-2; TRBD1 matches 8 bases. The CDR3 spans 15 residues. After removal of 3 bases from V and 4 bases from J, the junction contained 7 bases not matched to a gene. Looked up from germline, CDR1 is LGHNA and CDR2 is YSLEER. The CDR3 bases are TGCGCCAGCAGCCAGTCGGTTCAGGGGGCCTATGGCTACACCTTC. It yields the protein CASSQSVQGAYGYTF.

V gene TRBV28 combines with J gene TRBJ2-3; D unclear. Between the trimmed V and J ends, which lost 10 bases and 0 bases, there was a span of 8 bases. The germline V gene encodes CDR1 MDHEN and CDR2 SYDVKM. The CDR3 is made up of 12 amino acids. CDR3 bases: TGTGCCACCTACACAAGCACAGATACGCAGTATTTT. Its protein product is CATYTSTDTQYF.

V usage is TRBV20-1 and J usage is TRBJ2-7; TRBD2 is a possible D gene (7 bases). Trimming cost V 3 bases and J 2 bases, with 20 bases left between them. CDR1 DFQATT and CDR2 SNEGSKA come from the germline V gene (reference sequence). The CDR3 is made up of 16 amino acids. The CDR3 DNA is TGCAGTGCTAGGCATTCGGGGCGGGGGCCCACCTACGAGCAGTACTTC. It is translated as CSARHSGRGPTYEQYF.

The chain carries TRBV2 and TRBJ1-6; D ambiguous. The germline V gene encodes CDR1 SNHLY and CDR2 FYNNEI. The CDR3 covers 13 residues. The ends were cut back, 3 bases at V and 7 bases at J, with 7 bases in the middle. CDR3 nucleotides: TGTGCCAGCAGTGACAGAGCCAATTCACCCCTCCACTTT. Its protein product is CASSDRANSPLHF.

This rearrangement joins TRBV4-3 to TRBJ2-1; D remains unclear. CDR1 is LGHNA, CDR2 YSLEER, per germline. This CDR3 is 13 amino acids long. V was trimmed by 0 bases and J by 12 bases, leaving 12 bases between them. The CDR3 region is CASSQESSGSQFF. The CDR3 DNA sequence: TGCGCCAGCAGCCAAGAGTCGTCTGGATCGCAGTTCTTC.

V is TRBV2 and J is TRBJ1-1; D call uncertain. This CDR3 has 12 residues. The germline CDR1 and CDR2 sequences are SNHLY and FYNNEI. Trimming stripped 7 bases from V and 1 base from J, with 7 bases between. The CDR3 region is CASNWGNTEAFF. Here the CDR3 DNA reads TGTGCCAGCAACTGGGGGAACACTGAAGCTTTCTTT.

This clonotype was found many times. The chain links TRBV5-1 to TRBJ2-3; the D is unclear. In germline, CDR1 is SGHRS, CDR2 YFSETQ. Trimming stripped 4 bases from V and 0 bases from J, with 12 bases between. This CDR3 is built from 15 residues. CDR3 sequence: CASSRRRPSTDTQYF. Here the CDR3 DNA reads TGCGCCAGCAGCCGTCGGAGACCTAGCACAGATACGCAGTATTTT. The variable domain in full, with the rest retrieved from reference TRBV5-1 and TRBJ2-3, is KAGVTQTPRYLIKTRGQQVTLSCSPISGHRSVSWYQQTPGQGLQFLFEYFSETQRNKGNFPGRFSGRQFSNSRSEMNVSTLELGDSALYLCASSRRRPSTDTQYFGPGTRLTVL.

The CDR3 nucleotides read TGCGCCAGCAGCAGGGCCGGGACAGATGGGTACGAGCAGTACTTC. Its protein product is CASSRAGTDGYEQYF. This chain connects TRBV5-1 to TRBJ2-7, with 7 nucleotides matching TRBD1. CDR3 size: 15 residues. Trimming at V came to 4 bases and at J to 4 bases, leaving 11 bases not matched to a gene. Germline V gene sequence: CDR1 SGHRS, CDR2 YFSETQ.

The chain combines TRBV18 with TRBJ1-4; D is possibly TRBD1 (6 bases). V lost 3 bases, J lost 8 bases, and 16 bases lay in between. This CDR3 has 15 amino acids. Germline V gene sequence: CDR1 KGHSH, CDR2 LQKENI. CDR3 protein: CASSPTRTEKEKLFF. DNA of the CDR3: TGTGCCAGCTCACCCACAAGGACAGAGAAGGAAAAACTGTTTTTT.

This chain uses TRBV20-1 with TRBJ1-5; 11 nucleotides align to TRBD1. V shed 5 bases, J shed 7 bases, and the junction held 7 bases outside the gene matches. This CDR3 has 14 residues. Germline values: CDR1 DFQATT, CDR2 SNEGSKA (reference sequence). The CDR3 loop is CSALGQGVEQPQHF. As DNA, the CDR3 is TGCAGTGCTTTGGGACAGGGGGTCGAGCAGCCCCAGCATTTT.

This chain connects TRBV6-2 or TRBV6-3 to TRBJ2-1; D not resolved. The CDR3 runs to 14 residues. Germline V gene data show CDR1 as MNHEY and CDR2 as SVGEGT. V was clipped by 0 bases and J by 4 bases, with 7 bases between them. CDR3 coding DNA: TGTGCCAGCAGTTACTCGAAATCGTACAATGAGCAGTTCTTC. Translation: CASSYSKSYNEQFF.

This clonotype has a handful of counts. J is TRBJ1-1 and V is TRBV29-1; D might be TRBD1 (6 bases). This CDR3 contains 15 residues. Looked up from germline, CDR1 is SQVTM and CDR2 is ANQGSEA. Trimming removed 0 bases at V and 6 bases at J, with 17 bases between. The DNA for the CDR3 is TGCAGCGTTGAAGACAGGGGAGGGTGGAGGGCTGAAGCTTTCTTT. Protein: CSVEDRGGWRAEAFF.

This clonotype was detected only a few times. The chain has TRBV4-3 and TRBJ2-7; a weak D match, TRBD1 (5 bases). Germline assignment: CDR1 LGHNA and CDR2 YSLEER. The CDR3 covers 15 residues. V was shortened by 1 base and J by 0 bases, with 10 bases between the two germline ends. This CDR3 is CASSQAPGFSYEQYF. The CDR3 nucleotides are TGCGCCAGCAGCCAAGCTCCAGGGTTCTCCTACGAGCAGTACTTC.

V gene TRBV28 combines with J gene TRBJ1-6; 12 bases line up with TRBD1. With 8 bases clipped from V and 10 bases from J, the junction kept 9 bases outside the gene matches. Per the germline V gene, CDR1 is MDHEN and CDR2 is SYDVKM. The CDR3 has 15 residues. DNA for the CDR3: TGTGCCAGCCTAGGGGGACAGGGGGCTTTGTCACCCCTCCACTTT. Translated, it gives CASLGGQGALSPLHF.

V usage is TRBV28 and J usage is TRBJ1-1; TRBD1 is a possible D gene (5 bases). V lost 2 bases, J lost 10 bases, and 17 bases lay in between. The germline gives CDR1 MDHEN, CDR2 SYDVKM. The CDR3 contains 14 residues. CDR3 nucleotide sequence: TGTGCCAGCAGTTTAAGGGCGGGAAGGGGAGGAGCTTTCTTT. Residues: CASSLRAGRGGAFF.

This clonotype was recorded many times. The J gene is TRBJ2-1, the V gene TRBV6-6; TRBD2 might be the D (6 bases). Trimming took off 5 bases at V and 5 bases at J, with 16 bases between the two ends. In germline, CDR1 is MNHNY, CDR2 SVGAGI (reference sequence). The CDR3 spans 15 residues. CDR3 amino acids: CASSTIFGLNNEQFF. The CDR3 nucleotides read TGTGCCAGCAGTACCATCTTCGGACTAAACAATGAGCAGTTCTTC.

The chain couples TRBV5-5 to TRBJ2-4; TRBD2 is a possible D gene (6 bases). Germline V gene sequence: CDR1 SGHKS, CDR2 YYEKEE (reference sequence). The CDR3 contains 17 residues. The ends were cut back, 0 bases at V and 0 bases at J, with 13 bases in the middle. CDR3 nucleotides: TGTGCCAGCAGCTTGGTAACGGAGGGGATAGCCAAAAACATTCAGTACTTC. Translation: CASSLVTEGIAKNIQYF.